These T cell receptor beta chains were read from a single sample in a study of blood T cell repertoires in COVID-19. Produced via immunoSEQ multiplex PCR; TCRdb's table is partial and in-frame only. The sample consists of 200,000 or so clones, 80% to 90% of them appearing once. The sample comprised peripheral blood. Every receptor here comes from a woman older than 75 with acute or convalescent COVID-19. CDR3s include the opening cysteine and the closing phenylalanine or tryptophan. A D gene is named only where the DNA matches it firmly.

J gene	D gene	V gene	CDR3 DNA	CDR3 protein
TRBJ2-7	TRBD2	TRBV28	TGTGCCAGCAGGACTAGCGGGCGCTACCACGAGCAGTACTTC	CASRTSGRYHEQYF
TRBJ2-2	TRBD1	TRBV30	TGTGCCTGGAGTGCCGACAGGGAAGGCACCGGGGAGCTGTTTTTT	CAWSADREGTGELFF
TRBJ2-6	NA	TRBV3-1/TRBV3-2	TGTGCCAGCACCAACAGGGTCGCCGGGGCCAACGTCCTGACTTTC	CASTNRVAGANVLTF
TRBJ2-5	TRBD2	TRBV30	TGTGCCTGGAGCGAGGGACTAGCGGAAGAGACCCAGTACTTC	CAWSEGLAEETQYF
TRBJ1-4	NA	TRBV5-4	TGTGCCAGCAGCCCGGACAGCTTGTATGGTGAAAAACTGTTTTTT	CASSPDSLYGEKLFF
TRBJ2-5	NA	TRBV10-3	TGTGCCATCAGTGTCCCTGGCAGGCCCCGGTCAGAGACCCAGTACTTC	CAISVPGRPRSETQYF
TRBJ2-5	TRBD1	TRBV5-1	TGCGCCAGCAGCCTGAGGGCGACAGGGGGCCAAGAGACCCAGTACTTC	CASSLRATGGQETQYF
TRBJ2-5	NA	TRBV11-2	TGTGCCAGCAGCTTAGAACAGCAAGAGACCCAGTACTTC	CASSLEQQETQYF
TRBJ2-3	TRBD2	TRBV6-5	TGTGCCAGCTACACTAGGGCTAGCGGGGGAGATACGCAGTATTTT	CASYTRASGGDTQYF
TRBJ1-4	TRBD1	TRBV28	TGTGCCAGCAGTTTGACAGGGGAGGCTAATGAAAAACTGTTTTTT	CASSLTGEANEKLFF
TRBJ1-2	NA	TRBV2	TGTGCCAGCAGCTTACAGGGACCCGGTGGCTACACCTTC	CASSLQGPGGYTF